Listed below are T cell receptor beta chains from one sample, sequenced in a study of shared clonotypes between healthy human individuals. Clones were sequenced by immunoSEQ multiplex PCR, and TCRdb holds only the in-frame ones, with some missing. The sample records about 1.1 million clones, 70% to 80% being singletons. The sequenced sample consisted of memory CD4+ T cells from PBMCs. The receptors here all came from a young man in good health. Some clones in this sample may be carry-over from other donors' samples. Both conserved end residues are part of each CDR3. Each record gives: J gene, clone size, D gene, V gene, CDR3 protein, CDR3 DNA. The D gene is left open where the match is weak. Size is omitted from some rows. Given values are once, few, many or a class for expanded clones.

J gene: TRBJ2-5
clone size: .
D gene: TRBD2
V gene: TRBV28
CDR3 protein: CASSLKSLPTSGNGGTQYF
CDR3 DNA: TGTGCCAGCAGTTTAAAATCCCTCCCGACTAGCGGGAATGGGGGGACCCAGTACTTC

J gene: TRBJ2-2
clone size: .
D gene: .
V gene: TRBV19
CDR3 protein: CASRAGQTNTGELFF
CDR3 DNA: TGTGCCAGTAGGGCAGGACAAACGAACACCGGGGAGCTGTTTTTT

J gene: TRBJ2-1
clone size: .
D gene: TRBD1
V gene: TRBV28
CDR3 protein: CASRGQGSGNEQFF
CDR3 DNA: TGTGCCAGCAGAGGACAGGGGTCTGGGAATGAGCAGTTCTTC

J gene: TRBJ2-7
clone size: .
D gene: TRBD1
V gene: TRBV23-1
CDR3 protein: CASSQSEGASNRTGFYEQYF
CDR3 DNA: TGCGCCAGCAGTCAATCCGAGGGGGCGTCAAACAGGACAGGCTTCTACGAGCAGTACTTC

J gene: TRBJ1-4
clone size: once
D gene: TRBD1
V gene: TRBV25-1
CDR3 protein: CASSKITGGNEKLFF
CDR3 DNA: TGTGCCAGCAGTAAGATTACAGGGGGCAATGAAAAACTGTTTTTT

J gene: TRBJ2-5
clone size: .
D gene: .
V gene: TRBV5-1
CDR3 protein: CASSLLGGRGETQYF
CDR3 DNA: TGCGCCAGCAGCCTCCTAGGGGGGAGGGGTGAGACCCAGTACTTC

J gene: TRBJ1-2
clone size: .
D gene: .
V gene: TRBV28
CDR3 protein: CATFQTGFDGYTF
CDR3 DNA: TGTGCCACCTTTCAAACAGGGTTCGATGGCTACACCTTC

J gene: TRBJ1-2
clone size: .
D gene: TRBD1
V gene: TRBV28
CDR3 protein: CASSSGTGLLTNYGYTF
CDR3 DNA: TGTGCCAGCAGTTCCGGGACAGGACTACTAACTAACTATGGCTACACCTTC

J gene: TRBJ2-5
clone size: .
D gene: TRBD2
V gene: TRBV6-1
CDR3 protein: CASSEDHRDAGGPGETQYF
CDR3 DNA: TGTGCCAGCAGCGAAGACCACAGGGACGCGGGAGGGCCAGGGGAGACCCAGTACTTC

J gene: TRBJ2-7
clone size: .
D gene: .
V gene: TRBV2
CDR3 protein: CASSPLAGAGAYEQYF
CDR3 DNA: TGTGCCAGCAGTCCTCTGGCCGGGGCAGGGGCCTACGAGCAGTACTTC

J gene: TRBJ2-7
clone size: .
D gene: .
V gene: TRBV5-1
CDR3 protein: CASSLGQRYEQYF
CDR3 DNA: TGCGCCAGCAGCCTAGGACAGCGCTACGAGCAGTACTTC

J gene: TRBJ2-6
clone size: .
D gene: .
V gene: TRBV19
CDR3 protein: CATGASYSGANVLTF
CDR3 DNA: TGTGCCACCGGGGCTTCATACTCTGGGGCCAACGTCCTGACTTTC

J gene: TRBJ1-2
clone size: .
D gene: TRBD1
V gene: TRBV5-1
CDR3 protein: CASSYRDSGGYTF
CDR3 DNA: TGCGCCAGCAGCTACCGGGACAGCGGTGGCTACACCTTC

J gene: TRBJ2-1
clone size: .
D gene: .
V gene: TRBV4-2
CDR3 protein: CASSQDIGTPALFF
CDR3 DNA: TGTGCCAGCAGCCAAGATATCGGGACTCCGGCCCTCTTCTTC

J gene: TRBJ2-7
clone size: few
D gene: .
V gene: TRBV9
CDR3 protein: CASSRDWSSYEQYF
CDR3 DNA: TGTGCCAGCAGCCGGGACTGGAGCTCCTACGAGCAGTACTTC

J gene: TRBJ2-7
clone size: .
D gene: .
V gene: TRBV28
CDR3 protein: CASSSGQGLYEQYF
CDR3 DNA: TGTGCCAGCAGTTCCGGACAAGGACTTTACGAGCAGTACTTC

J gene: TRBJ2-7
clone size: .
D gene: .
V gene: TRBV6-1
CDR3 protein: CASHRLLEQYF
CDR3 DNA: TGTGCCAGCCACAGGTTGCTCGAGCAGTACTTC

J gene: TRBJ1-2
clone size: .
D gene: .
V gene: TRBV15
CDR3 protein: CATSRDSGQSYGYTF
CDR3 DNA: TGTGCCACCAGCAGAGATTCGGGCCAGAGTTATGGCTACACCTTC

J gene: TRBJ2-1
clone size: .
D gene: .
V gene: TRBV28
CDR3 protein: CASSPFGIGGAFF
CDR3 DNA: TGTGCCAGCAGTCCCTTTGGGATCGGGGGCGCGTTCTTC

J gene: TRBJ1-2
clone size: .
D gene: .
V gene: TRBV7-2
CDR3 protein: CASSLSNSNYGYTF
CDR3 DNA: TGTGCCAGCAGCTTAAGTAATAGTAACTATGGCTACACCTTC

J gene: TRBJ2-7
clone size: once
D gene: .
V gene: TRBV11-3
CDR3 protein: CASSLGPPIQGHYEQYF
CDR3 DNA: TGTGCCAGCAGCTTAGGCCCTCCGATTCAGGGGCACTACGAGCAGTACTTC

J gene: TRBJ2-3
clone size: .
D gene: .
V gene: TRBV2
CDR3 protein: CASRNREASTDTQYF
CDR3 DNA: TGTGCCAGCAGGAACAGGGAAGCTAGCACAGATACGCAGTATTTT

J gene: TRBJ1-4
clone size: .
D gene: .
V gene: TRBV30
CDR3 protein: CAWSVQGGEKLFF
CDR3 DNA: TGTGCCTGGAGTGTACAAGGGGGTGAAAAACTGTTTTTT

J gene: TRBJ2-7
clone size: .
D gene: .
V gene: TRBV11-2
CDR3 protein: CASSLFGSQYF
CDR3 DNA: TGTGCCAGCAGCTTATTCGGTAGTCAGTACTTC

J gene: TRBJ2-4
clone size: .
D gene: .
V gene: TRBV5-3
CDR3 protein: CASSSLGDPYF
CDR3 DNA: TGTGCCAGCAGCTCCCTAGGAGATCCGTACTTC

J gene: TRBJ1-3
clone size: .
D gene: TRBD1
V gene: TRBV5-4
CDR3 protein: CASSPGTVTNTIYF
CDR3 DNA: TGTGCCAGCAGCCCGGGGACAGTGACTAACACCATATATTTT

J gene: TRBJ1-3
clone size: many
D gene: TRBD1
V gene: TRBV18
CDR3 protein: CASSPLTGAGNTIYF
CDR3 DNA: TGTGCCAGCTCACCGCTGACAGGGGCCGGAAACACCATATATTTT

J gene: TRBJ2-1
clone size: .
D gene: .
V gene: TRBV10-2
CDR3 protein: CASRASEIKIYNEQFF
CDR3 DNA: TGCGCCAGCAGGGCGTCCGAAATCAAAATCTACAATGAGCAGTTCTTC

J gene: TRBJ2-1
clone size: .
D gene: TRBD1
V gene: TRBV7-2
CDR3 protein: CASSLRWTGGFDEQFF
CDR3 DNA: TGTGCCAGCAGCTTACGTTGGACAGGGGGTTTCGATGAGCAGTTCTTC

J gene: TRBJ2-4
clone size: .
D gene: .
V gene: TRBV9
CDR3 protein: CASSDDREGNIQYF
CDR3 DNA: TGTGCCAGCAGCGATGACCGCGAAGGGAACATTCAGTACTTC

J gene: TRBJ1-2
clone size: .
D gene: .
V gene: TRBV25-1
CDR3 protein: CASSSNRGGWGYTF
CDR3 DNA: TGTGCCAGCAGCTCAAACCGGGGGGGTTGGGGCTACACCTTC

J gene: TRBJ1-5
clone size: .
D gene: .
V gene: TRBV6-5
CDR3 protein: CASSYSREVYQPQHF
CDR3 DNA: TGTGCCAGCAGTTACTCAAGGGAAGTTTATCAGCCCCAGCATTTT

J gene: TRBJ1-4
clone size: .
D gene: TRBD1
V gene: TRBV7-9
CDR3 protein: CASSPRVGDRAEEKLFF
CDR3 DNA: TGTGCCAGCAGCCCAAGAGTCGGGGACAGGGCTGAAGAAAAACTGTTTTTT

J gene: TRBJ1-5
clone size: .
D gene: .
V gene: TRBV5-8
CDR3 protein: CASSLVPGVQPQHF
CDR3 DNA: TGTGCCAGCAGCTTGGTCCCAGGGGTTCAGCCCCAGCATTTT

J gene: TRBJ2-7
clone size: .
D gene: .
V gene: TRBV19
CDR3 protein: CASSIELLSPYEQYF
CDR3 DNA: TGTGCCAGTAGTATCGAGCTCCTGAGCCCCTACGAGCAGTACTTC

J gene: TRBJ2-7
clone size: .
D gene: .
V gene: TRBV7-2
CDR3 protein: CASSLGPSYEQYF
CDR3 DNA: TGTGCCAGCAGCTTAGGCCCCTCCTACGAGCAGTACTTC

J gene: TRBJ1-5
clone size: once
D gene: .
V gene: TRBV6-5
CDR3 protein: CASSPPGFEKPQHF
CDR3 DNA: TGTGCCAGCAGTCCCCCAGGGTTTGAAAAGCCCCAGCATTTT

J gene: TRBJ2-1
clone size: .
D gene: .
V gene: TRBV7-3
CDR3 protein: CASSLTPYNEQFF
CDR3 DNA: TGTGCCAGCAGCTTAACGCCGTACAATGAGCAGTTCTTC

J gene: TRBJ1-3
clone size: .
D gene: .
V gene: TRBV7-9
CDR3 protein: CASSSQRLFSGNTIYF
CDR3 DNA: TGTGCCAGCAGCTCACAACGACTCTTCTCTGGAAACACCATATATTTT

J gene: TRBJ1-2
clone size: .
D gene: .
V gene: TRBV10-1
CDR3 protein: CASSAQRGTFGYTF
CDR3 DNA: TGCGCCAGCAGTGCCCAACGCGGGACATTTGGCTACACCTTC

J gene: TRBJ2-3
clone size: once
D gene: .
V gene: TRBV29-1
CDR3 protein: CSVVHSVRSPDTQYF
CDR3 DNA: TGCAGCGTTGTCCATTCGGTCCGGAGTCCAGATACGCAGTATTTT

J gene: TRBJ1-6
clone size: once
D gene: .
V gene: TRBV30
CDR3 protein: CAWSVPTITRALHF
CDR3 DNA: TGTGCCTGGAGTGTACCAACTATTACGAGGGCCCTCCACTTT

J gene: TRBJ2-3
clone size: .
D gene: TRBD2
V gene: TRBV4-1
CDR3 protein: CASSTSGRADTQYF
CDR3 DNA: TGCGCCAGCAGCACTAGCGGGAGAGCAGATACGCAGTATTTT

J gene: TRBJ2-7
clone size: .
D gene: .
V gene: TRBV28
CDR3 protein: CASSLLRGPYEQYF
CDR3 DNA: TGTGCCAGCAGTTTACTCAGGGGCCCCTACGAGCAGTACTTC

J gene: TRBJ2-7
clone size: few
D gene: .
V gene: TRBV15
CDR3 protein: CATSRALAYEQYF
CDR3 DNA: TGTGCCACCAGCAGGGCACTAGCCTACGAGCAGTACTTC

J gene: TRBJ1-2
clone size: many
D gene: .
V gene: TRBV5-1
CDR3 protein: CASSPLGAPEYGYTF
CDR3 DNA: TGCGCCAGCAGCCCCCTGGGGGCGCCGGAGTATGGCTACACCTTC

J gene: TRBJ2-7
clone size: .
D gene: .
V gene: TRBV27
CDR3 protein: CASRAVRGDEQYF
CDR3 DNA: TGTGCCAGCAGGGCAGTGCGGGGAGACGAGCAGTACTTC

J gene: TRBJ1-5
clone size: once
D gene: .
V gene: TRBV7-2
CDR3 protein: CASSLQGGNSNQPQHF
CDR3 DNA: TGTGCCAGCAGCTTACAGGGAGGAAATAGCAATCAGCCCCAGCATTTT

J gene: TRBJ2-7
clone size: .
D gene: .
V gene: TRBV6-6
CDR3 protein: CASSPSVYEQYF
CDR3 DNA: TGTGCCAGCAGCCCCAGTGTCTACGAGCAGTACTTC

J gene: TRBJ2-5
clone size: .
D gene: .
V gene: TRBV28
CDR3 protein: CASNSLTETQYF
CDR3 DNA: TGTGCCAGCAACAGCTTAACCGAGACCCAGTACTTC

J gene: TRBJ2-7
clone size: few
D gene: TRBD1
V gene: TRBV29-1
CDR3 protein: CSVEGTGDYEQYF
CDR3 DNA: TGCAGCGTTGAAGGGACAGGGGACTACGAGCAGTACTTC